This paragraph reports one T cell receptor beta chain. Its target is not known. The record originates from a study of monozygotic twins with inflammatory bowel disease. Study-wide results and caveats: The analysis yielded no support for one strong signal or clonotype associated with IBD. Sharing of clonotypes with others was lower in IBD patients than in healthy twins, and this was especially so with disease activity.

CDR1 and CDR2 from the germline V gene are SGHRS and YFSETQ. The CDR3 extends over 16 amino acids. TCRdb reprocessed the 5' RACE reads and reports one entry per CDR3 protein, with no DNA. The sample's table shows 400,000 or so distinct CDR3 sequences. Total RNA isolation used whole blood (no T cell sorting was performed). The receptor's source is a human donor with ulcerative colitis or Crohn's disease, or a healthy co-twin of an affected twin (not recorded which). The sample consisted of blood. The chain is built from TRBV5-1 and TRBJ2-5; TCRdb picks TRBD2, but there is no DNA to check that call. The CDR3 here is CASSLEVAGAWETQYF.